Below, one T cell receptor (beta chain) is given with its context. No antigen is known for it. This specimen belongs to a study of lymphopenia after photon versus proton radiotherapy. Germline V lookup: CDR1 GTSNPN, CDR2 SVGIG (reference sequence). Trimming cost V 5 bases and J 7 bases; bases outside gene matches: 4. The CDR3 loop spans 12 amino acids. Whole-study findings and limits: Oligoclonal CD8+ Temra expansion after nadir drove photon patients' diversity drop. Photon-treated patients lost naive T cells and TCR diversity; proton-treated stayed stable.

Clones were sequenced by immunoSEQ multiplex PCR, and TCRdb holds only the in-frame ones, with some missing. Among about 45,000 clones, approximately 83% were seen once, and the ten largest hold 2% to 2.5%. This clonotype originated in a man aged 35 to 55 with gastric cancer. The sample was peripheral blood, taken from a patient treated with photon-based radiotherapy. The rearrangement links TRBV30 to TRBJ1-4; 7 positions match TRBD1. The CDR3 loop reads CAWGTGVEKLFF. CDR3 nucleotide sequence: TGTGCCTGGGGTACAGGGGTTGAAAAACTGTTTTTT.